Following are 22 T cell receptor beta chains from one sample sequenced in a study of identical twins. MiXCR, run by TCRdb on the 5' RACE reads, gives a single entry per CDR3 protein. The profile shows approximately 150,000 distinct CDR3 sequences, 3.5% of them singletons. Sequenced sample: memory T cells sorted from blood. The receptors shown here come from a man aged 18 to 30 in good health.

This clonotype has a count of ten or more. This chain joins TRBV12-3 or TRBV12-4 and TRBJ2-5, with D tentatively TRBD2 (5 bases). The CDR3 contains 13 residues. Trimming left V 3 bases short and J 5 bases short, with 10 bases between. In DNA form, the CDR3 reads TGTGCCAGCAGTTTGTCGGGGTTGGAGACCCAGTACTTC. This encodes CASSLSGLETQYF.

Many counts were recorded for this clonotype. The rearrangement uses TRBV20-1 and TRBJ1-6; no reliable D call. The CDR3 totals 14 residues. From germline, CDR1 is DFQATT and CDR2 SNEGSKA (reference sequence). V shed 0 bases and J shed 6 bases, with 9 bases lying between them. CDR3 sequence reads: CSARDPGLNSPLHF. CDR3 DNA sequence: TGCAGTGCTAGAGATCCCGGACTTAATTCACCCCTCCACTTT.

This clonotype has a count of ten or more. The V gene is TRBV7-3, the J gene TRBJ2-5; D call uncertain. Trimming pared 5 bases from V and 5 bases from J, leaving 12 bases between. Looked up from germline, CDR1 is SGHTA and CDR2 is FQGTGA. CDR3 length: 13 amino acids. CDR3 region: CASSGGVGETQYF. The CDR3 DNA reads TGTGCCAGCAGCGGTGGGGTAGGGGAGACCCAGTACTTC.

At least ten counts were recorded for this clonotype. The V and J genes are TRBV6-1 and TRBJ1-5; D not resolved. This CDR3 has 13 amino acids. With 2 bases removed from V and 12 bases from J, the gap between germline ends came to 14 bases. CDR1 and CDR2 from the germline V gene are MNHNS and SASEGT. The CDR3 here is CASSEKPGMVQHF. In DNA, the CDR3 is TGTGCCAGCAGTGAAAAACCTGGGATGGTCCAGCATTTT.

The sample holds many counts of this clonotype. CDR3 sequence reads: CASSLLSGASTDTQYF. DNA for the CDR3: TGTGCCAGCAGCTTATTAAGCGGAGCTAGCACAGATACGCAGTATTTT. The V call is TRBV11-2, the J call TRBJ2-3, with D possibly being TRBD2 (5 bases). The V gene lost 2 bases and the J gene lost 0 bases, with 12 bases spanning the gap. The CDR3 sequence is 16 residues long. In germline, CDR1 is SGHAT, CDR2 FQNNGV.

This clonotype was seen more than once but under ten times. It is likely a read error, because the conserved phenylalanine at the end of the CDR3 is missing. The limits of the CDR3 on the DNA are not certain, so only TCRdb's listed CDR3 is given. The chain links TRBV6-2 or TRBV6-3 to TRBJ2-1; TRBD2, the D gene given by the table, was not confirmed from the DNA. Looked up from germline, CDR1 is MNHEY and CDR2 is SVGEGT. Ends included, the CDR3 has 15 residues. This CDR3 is CASSYRTGSAGGLVL.

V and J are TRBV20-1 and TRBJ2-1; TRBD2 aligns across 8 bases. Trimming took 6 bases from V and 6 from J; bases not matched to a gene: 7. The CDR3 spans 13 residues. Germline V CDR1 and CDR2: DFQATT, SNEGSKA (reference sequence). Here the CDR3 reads CSAERLAINEQFF. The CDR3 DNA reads TGCAGTGCGGAGAGACTAGCGATCAATGAGCAGTTCTTC.

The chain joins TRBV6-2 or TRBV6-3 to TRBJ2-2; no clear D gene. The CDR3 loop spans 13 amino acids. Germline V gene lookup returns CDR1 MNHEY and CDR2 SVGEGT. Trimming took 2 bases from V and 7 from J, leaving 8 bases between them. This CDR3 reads CASSYAWGGELFF. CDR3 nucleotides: TGTGCCAGCAGTTACGCCTGGGGCGGGGAGCTGTTTTTT.

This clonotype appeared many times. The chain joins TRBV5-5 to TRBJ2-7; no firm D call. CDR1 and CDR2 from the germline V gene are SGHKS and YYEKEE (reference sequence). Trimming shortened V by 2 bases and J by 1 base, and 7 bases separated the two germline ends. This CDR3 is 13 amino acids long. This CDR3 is CASSLYTSYEQYF. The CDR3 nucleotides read TGTGCCAGCAGCTTATATACTTCCTACGAGCAGTACTTC.

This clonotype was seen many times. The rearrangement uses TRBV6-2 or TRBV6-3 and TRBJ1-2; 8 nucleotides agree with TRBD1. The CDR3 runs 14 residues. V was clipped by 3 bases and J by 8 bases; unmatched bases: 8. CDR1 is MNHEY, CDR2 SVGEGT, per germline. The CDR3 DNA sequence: TGTGCCAGCAGTTATCGGGGACAGGTCTTCGGCTACACCTTC. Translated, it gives CASSYRGQVFGYTF.

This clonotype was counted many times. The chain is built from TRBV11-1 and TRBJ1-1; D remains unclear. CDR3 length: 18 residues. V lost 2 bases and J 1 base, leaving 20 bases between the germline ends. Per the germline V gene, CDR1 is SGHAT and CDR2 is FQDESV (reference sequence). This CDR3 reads CASSLRLDRGRKNTEAFF. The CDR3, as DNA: TGTGCCAGCAGCTTACGTCTTGATCGTGGCAGGAAGAACACTGAAGCTTTCTTT.

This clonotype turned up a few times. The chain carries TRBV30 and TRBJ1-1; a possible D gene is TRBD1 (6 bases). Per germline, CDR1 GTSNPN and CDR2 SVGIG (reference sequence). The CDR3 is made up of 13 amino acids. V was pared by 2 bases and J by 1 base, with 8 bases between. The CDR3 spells CAWSTGTNTEAFF. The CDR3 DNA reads TGTGCCTGGAGTACAGGGACGAACACTGAAGCTTTCTTT.

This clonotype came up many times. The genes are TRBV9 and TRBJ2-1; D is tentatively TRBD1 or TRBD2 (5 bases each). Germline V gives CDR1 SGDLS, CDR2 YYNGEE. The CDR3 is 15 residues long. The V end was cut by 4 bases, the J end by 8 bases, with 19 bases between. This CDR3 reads CASSPRDQGGYEQFF. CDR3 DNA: TGTGCCAGCAGCCCCCGGGACCAGGGTGGGTATGAGCAGTTCTTC.

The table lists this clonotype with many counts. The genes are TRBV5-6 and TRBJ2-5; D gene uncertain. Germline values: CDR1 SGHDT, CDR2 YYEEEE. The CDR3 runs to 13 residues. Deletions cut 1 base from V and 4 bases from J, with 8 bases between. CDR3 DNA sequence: TGTGCCAGCAGCTTGAAGGGTGGAGAGACCCAGTACTTC. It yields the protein CASSLKGGETQYF.

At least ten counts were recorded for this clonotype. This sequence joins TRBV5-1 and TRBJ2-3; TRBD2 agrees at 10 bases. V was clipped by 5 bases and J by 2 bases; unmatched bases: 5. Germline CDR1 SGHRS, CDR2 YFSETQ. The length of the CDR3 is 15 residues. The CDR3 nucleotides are TGCGCCAGCAGGCTTACTAGCGGGAACACAGATACGCAGTATTTT. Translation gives CASRLTSGNTDTQYF. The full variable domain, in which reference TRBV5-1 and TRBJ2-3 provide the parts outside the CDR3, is KAGVTQTPRYLIKTRGQQVTLSCSPISGHRSVSWYQQTPGQGLQFLFEYFSETQRNKGNFPGRFSGRQFSNSRSEMNVSTLELGDSALYLCASRLTSGNTDTQYFGPGTRLTVL.

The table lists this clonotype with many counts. Here the CDR3 reads CASSQDRGEWETQYF. For the CDR3, the DNA is TGCGCCAGCAGCCAAGATCGGGGGGAGTGGGAGACCCAGTACTTC. J is TRBJ2-5 and V is TRBV4-1; 7 positions agree with TRBD2. Germline V gene data show CDR1 as MGHRA and CDR2 as YSYEKL. CDR3 length equals 15 residues. Trimming took 0 bases from V and 5 from J; bases not matched to a gene: 6.

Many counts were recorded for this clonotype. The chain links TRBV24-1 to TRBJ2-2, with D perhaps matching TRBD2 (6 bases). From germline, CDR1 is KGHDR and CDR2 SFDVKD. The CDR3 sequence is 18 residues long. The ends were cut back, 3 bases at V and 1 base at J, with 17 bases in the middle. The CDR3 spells CATSDPTPTGVNTGELFF. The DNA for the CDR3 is TGTGCCACCAGTGATCCGACCCCAACGGGAGTGAACACCGGGGAGCTGTTTTTT.

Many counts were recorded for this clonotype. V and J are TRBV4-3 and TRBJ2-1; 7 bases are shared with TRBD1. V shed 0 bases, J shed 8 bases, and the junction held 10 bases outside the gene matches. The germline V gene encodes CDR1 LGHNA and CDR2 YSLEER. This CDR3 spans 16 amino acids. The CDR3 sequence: CASSQEKGAGSDEQFF. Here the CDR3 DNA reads TGCGCCAGCAGCCAAGAGAAGGGGGCGGGTTCGGATGAGCAGTTCTTC.

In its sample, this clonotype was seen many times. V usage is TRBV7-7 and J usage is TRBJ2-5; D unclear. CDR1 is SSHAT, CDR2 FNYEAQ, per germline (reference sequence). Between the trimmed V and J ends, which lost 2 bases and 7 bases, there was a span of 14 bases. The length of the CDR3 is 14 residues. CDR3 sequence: CASSLSVLGGTQYF. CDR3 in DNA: TGTGCCAGCAGCTTATCAGTCTTAGGTGGGACCCAGTACTTC.

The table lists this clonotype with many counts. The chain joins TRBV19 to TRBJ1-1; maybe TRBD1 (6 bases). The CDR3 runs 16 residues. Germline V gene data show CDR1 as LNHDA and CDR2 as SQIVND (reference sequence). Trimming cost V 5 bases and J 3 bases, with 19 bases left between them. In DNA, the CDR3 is TGTGCCAGTAGTCTTGACGGGGGCGCCGAGTACACTGAAGCTTTCTTT. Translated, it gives CASSLDGGAEYTEAFF.

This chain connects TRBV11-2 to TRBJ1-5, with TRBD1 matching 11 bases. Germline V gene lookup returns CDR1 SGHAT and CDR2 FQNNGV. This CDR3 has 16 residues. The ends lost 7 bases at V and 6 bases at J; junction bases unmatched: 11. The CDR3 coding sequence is TGTGCCAGCACCCTAGGGGTCGGGACAGGGGGTCAGCCCCAGCATTTT. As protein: CASTLGVGTGGQPQHF.

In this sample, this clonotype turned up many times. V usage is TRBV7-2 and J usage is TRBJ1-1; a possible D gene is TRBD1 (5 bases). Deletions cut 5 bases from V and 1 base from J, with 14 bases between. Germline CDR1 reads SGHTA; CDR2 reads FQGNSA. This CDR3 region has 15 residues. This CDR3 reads CASSQILTANTEAFF. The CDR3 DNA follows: TGTGCCAGCAGCCAGATCTTGACAGCGAACACTGAAGCTTTCTTT.